The present TCR beta chain was sequenced within a study of response to subunit inactivated influenza vaccine. Study-wide points: Authors suggested each seasonal flu vaccination may recruit only limited numbers of new T cells.

Points on this clonotype: The antigen is unknown.

One entry per CDR3 protein results from TCRdb running MiXCR on the RT-PCR reads. The sample records 800,000 or so distinct CDR3 sequences, approximately 21% being singletons. The CDR3 runs to 13 residues. V lost 6 bases and J lost 4, with 12 bases in between. This chain uses TRBV12-3 or TRBV12-4 with TRBJ1-2; D remains ambiguous. This clonotype was sampled from a man aged 50-60 years who received an inactivated influenza vaccine. The input for sequencing was PBMCs from blood, taken about 5 days after vaccination. The CDR3 reads CASSRGSFYGYTF. CDR3 sequence (DNA): TGTGCCAGCAGCCGCGGGTCATTCTATGGCTACACCTTC.